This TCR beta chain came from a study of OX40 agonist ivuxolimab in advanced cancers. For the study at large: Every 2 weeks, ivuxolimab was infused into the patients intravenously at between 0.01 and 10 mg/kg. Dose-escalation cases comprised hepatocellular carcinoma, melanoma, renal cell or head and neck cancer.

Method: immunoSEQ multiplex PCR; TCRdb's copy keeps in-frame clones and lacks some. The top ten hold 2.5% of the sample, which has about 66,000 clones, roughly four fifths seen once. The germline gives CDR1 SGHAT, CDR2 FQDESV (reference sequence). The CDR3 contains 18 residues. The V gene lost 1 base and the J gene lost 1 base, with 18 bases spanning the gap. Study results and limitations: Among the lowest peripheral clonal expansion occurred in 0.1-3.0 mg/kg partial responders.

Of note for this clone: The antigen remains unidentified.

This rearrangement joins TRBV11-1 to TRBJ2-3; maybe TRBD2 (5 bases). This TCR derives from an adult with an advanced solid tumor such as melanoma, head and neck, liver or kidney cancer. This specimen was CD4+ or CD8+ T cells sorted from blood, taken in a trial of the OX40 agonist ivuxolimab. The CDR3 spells CASSLVMSGFFRTDTQYF. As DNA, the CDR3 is TGTGCCAGCAGCTTAGTCATGAGCGGTTTTTTTCGCACAGATACGCAGTATTTT. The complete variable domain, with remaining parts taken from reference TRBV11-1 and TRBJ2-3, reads EAEVAQSPRYKITEKSQAVAFWCDPISGHATLYWYRQILGQGPELLVQFQDESVVDDSQLPKDRFSAERLKGVDSTLKIQPAELGDSAMYLCASSLVMSGFFRTDTQYFGPGTRLTVL.